This entry is about one T cell receptor beta chain. Per germline, CDR1 SGHVS and CDR2 FQNEAQ. Between the trimmed V and J ends, which lost 5 bases and 7 bases, there was a span of 6 bases. CDR3 size: 11 residues. TCRdb's copy holds only in-frame clones and misses some; the assay was immunoSEQ multiplex PCR. The sample consists of 84,000 or so clones, 75% to 95% of them appearing once. These data belong to a study of control samples from healthy donors and cancer patients. The sequence came from a man aged 25-45 years in good health. Sequenced input: blood. The genes are TRBV7-8 and TRBJ2-1; D is ambiguous. CDR3 sequence (DNA): TGTGCCAGCAGCCGACGGAATGAGCAGTTCTTC. It yields the protein CASSRRNEQFF.